The T cell receptor (beta chain) described here comes from a study of T cell responses to AZD1222 COVID-19 vaccine. The table came from immunoSEQ multiplex PCR; TCRdb's copy has only in-frame clones and leaves some out. Seen here are more than 85,000 clones, roughly nine tenths observed once, and the top ten hold around 4.8%. Study-wide findings and caveats: White British donors predominated, females outnumbered males, and clonal diversity was possibly underestimated.

Concerning this clone itself: Its antigen is as yet unknown.

The V end was cut by 5 bases, the J end by 4 bases, with 14 bases between. CDR1 is LNHDA, CDR2 SQIVND, per germline (reference sequence). This CDR3 region has 15 residues. Specimen: peripheral blood, collected on day 0 of AZD1222 vaccination. This receptor was taken from an adult in good health. The rearrangement uses TRBV19 and TRBJ1-4, with D perhaps TRBD1 (6 bases). CDR3 protein: CASSLPGQDNEKLFF. Written as DNA, the CDR3 is TGTGCCAGTAGTCTCCCGGGACAAGATAATGAAAAACTGTTTTTT.